Shown below are 25 T cell receptor beta chains from a single sample sequenced in a study of identical twins. Via MiXCR, TCRdb re-called the 5' RACE reads, giving one row per CDR3 protein. The table records some 900,000 distinct CDR3 sequences, over 9% of them present only once. The sample was also linked to a second study, of yellow fever vaccine responses in identical twins.

Specimen: PBMCs. Receptors were obtained from a young woman in good health.

This clonotype has at least ten counts. The chain joins TRBV5-1 to TRBJ2-1, with D possibly called TRBD1 or TRBD2 (5 bases each). V lost 6 bases and J lost 0, with 13 bases in between. The CDR3 is 15 amino acids. Germline lookup yields CDR1 SGHRS and CDR2 YFSETQ. CDR3 in DNA: TGCGCCAGCACCGAGGGGCCAAGCTCCTACAATGAGCAGTTCTTC. Its protein is CASTEGPSSYNEQFF.

This clonotype showed up many times. This rearrangement joins TRBV12-3 or TRBV12-4 to TRBJ2-1; D might be TRBD1 or TRBD2, each matching 5 bases. The CDR3 extends over 15 amino acids. Deletions cut 6 bases from V and 6 bases from J, with 18 bases between. In nucleotides, the CDR3 is TGTGCCAGCAGACTTAACGGGGCCAAGGGCAATGAGCAGTTCTTC. Encoded protein: CASRLNGAKGNEQFF.

In this sample, this clonotype turned up many times. The CDR3 DNA sequence: TGTGCCACCAGCAGAGATCCTGGCCAGGGCTATGGCTACACCTTC. Protein sequence: CATSRDPGQGYGYTF. The rearrangement links TRBV15 to TRBJ1-2; the D gene is possibly TRBD1 (5 bases). This CDR3 comprises 15 residues. Trimming pared 0 bases from V and 4 bases from J, leaving 12 bases between. Per germline, CDR1 LNHNV and CDR2 YYDKDF (reference sequence).

The chain has TRBV6-1 and TRBJ1-3, with no clear D. Trimming removed 3 bases at V and 4 bases at J, with 7 bases between. CDR3 size: 13 residues. CDR1 is MNHNS, CDR2 SASEGT, per germline. The CDR3 is CASSERWGNTIYF. The CDR3 bases are TGTGCCAGCAGTGAGCGGTGGGGAAACACCATATATTTT.

The rearrangement uses TRBV20-1 and TRBJ2-1; 12 bases fit TRBD2. CDR3 length: 20 residues. Losses at the gene ends were 5 bases for V and 4 bases for J; bases not matched to a gene: 21. The germline V gene encodes CDR1 DFQATT and CDR2 SNEGSKA (reference sequence). CDR3 coding DNA: TGCAGTGCTCGCCCGCCGGGACGTGCCAGGACTAGCGGGATGTACAATGAGCAGTTCTTC. It is translated as CSARPPGRARTSGMYNEQFF.

The chain joins TRBV3-1 to TRBJ2-7; D possibly corresponds to TRBD2 (6 bases). The CDR3 extends over 14 amino acids. V was clipped by 4 bases and J by 9 bases, with 19 bases between them. Germline assignment: CDR1 LGHDT and CDR2 YNNKEL (reference sequence). The CDR3 spells CASSPDSGTARQYF. CDR3 DNA: TGTGCCAGCAGCCCAGATTCGGGGACTGCTAGGCAGTACTTC.

This clonotype was picked up many times. The J gene is TRBJ2-5, the V gene TRBV7-2; a weak D match, TRBD1 (6 bases). V was shortened by 1 base and J by 2 bases, with 11 bases between the two germline ends. CDR1 is SGHTA, CDR2 FQGNSA, per germline. The length of the CDR3 is 15 residues. The CDR3, as DNA: TGTGCCAGCAGCTTAGGAGGGGGTCCTCAAGAGACCCAGTACTTC. It is translated as CASSLGGGPQETQYF.

The sample holds a few counts of this clonotype. The chain is built from TRBV4-1 and TRBJ2-7, with D maybe TRBD2 (5 bases). The germline gives CDR1 MGHRA, CDR2 YSYEKL. The CDR3 runs 13 residues. V lost 0 bases to trimming and J lost 8 bases, with 11 bases between them. The CDR3 loop reads CASSQDRGLQQYF. The CDR3 DNA reads TGCGCCAGCAGCCAAGATCGAGGGTTGCAGCAGTACTTC.

CDR3 in amino acids: CASSLVYRRGRFGNEQFF. As DNA, the CDR3 is TGTGCCAGCAGCTTAGTTTATCGGCGCGGGAGATTTGGCAATGAGCAGTTCTTC. This chain joins TRBV11-2 and TRBJ2-1; TRBD2 agrees at 7 bases. The CDR3 sequence is 18 residues long. V dropped 1 base and J dropped 6; count of bases not matched to a gene: 15. The germline gives CDR1 SGHAT, CDR2 FQNNGV.

This clonotype was seen ten or more times. V usage is TRBV5-1 and J usage is TRBJ2-5; 11 bases agree with TRBD2. The CDR3 length is 16 residues. The germline CDR1 and CDR2 sequences are SGHRS and YFSETQ. V shed 2 bases and J 2 bases; nucleotides not matched to a gene: 5. For the CDR3, the DNA is TGCGCCAGCAGCTTCATACTAGCGGGGGATCAAGAGACCCAGTACTTC. Translated, it gives CASSFILAGDQETQYF.

J is TRBJ2-5 and V is TRBV20-1, with 16 nucleotides matching TRBD2. From germline, CDR1 is DFQATT and CDR2 SNEGSKA (reference sequence). With 5 bases clipped from V and 7 bases from J, the junction kept 13 bases outside the gene matches. The CDR3 runs 17 residues. Written as DNA, the CDR3 is TGCAGTGCTCCCCTACCGGGACTAGCGGGAGGGCAGGGGACCCAGTACTTC. As protein: CSAPLPGLAGGQGTQYF.

V and J are TRBV28 and TRBJ2-6; 8 bases are a match to TRBD1. The V gene end was trimmed by 8 bases and the J gene end by 0 bases; junction bases not matched to a gene: 12. Germline V lookup: CDR1 MDHEN, CDR2 SYDVKM. The CDR3 length is 18 residues. The CDR3 loop is CASGTGSQPSSGANVLTF. CDR3 sequence (DNA): TGTGCCAGCGGGACAGGATCACAACCCAGCTCTGGGGCCAACGTCCTGACTTTC.

Only a few counts were recorded for this clonotype. This chain connects TRBV29-1 to TRBJ2-3; 14 bases line up with TRBD2. J was trimmed by 5 bases and V by 7 bases; bases with no gene match: 11. Germline CDR1 SQVTM, CDR2 ANQGSEA. The CDR3 consists of 16 residues. The chain's CDR3 is CSAKGLAGVQEDTQYF. DNA for the CDR3: TGCAGCGCCAAGGGACTAGCGGGGGTTCAGGAAGATACGCAGTATTTT.

This clonotype was found a few times. The chain combines TRBV21-1 with TRBJ1-1; the table's D call of TRBD1 was not tested on the DNA. TRBV21-1 is annotated as a pseudogene. There are 14 residues in the CDR3. The CDR3 nucleotides are TGTGCCAGCAGCCCAGGGGACATGAACACTGAAGCTTTCTTT. Translation gives CASSPGDMNTEAFF.

This clonotype turned up a few times. The CDR3 bases are TGTGCCACCAGCAGCCGGGGACTAGCGGGAGAGACCCAGTACTTC. The encoded protein is CATSSRGLAGETQYF. The chain carries TRBV15 and TRBJ2-5; TRBD2 matches 12 bases. This CDR3 is 15 amino acids long. Germline CDR1 reads LNHNV; CDR2 reads YYDKDF (reference sequence). The trim removed 3 bases at V and 4 bases at J, leaving 3 bases unmatched.

In this sample, this clonotype turned up many times. The gene calls are TRBV5-1 and TRBJ2-1; tentatively, D is TRBD2 (5 bases). The length of the CDR3 is 16 residues. Germline CDR1 is SGHRS and CDR2 is YFSETQ. Trimming shortened V by 5 bases and J by 5 bases, and 20 bases separated the two germline ends. Here the CDR3 reads CASSSILGSSDNEQFF. DNA for the CDR3: TGCGCCAGCAGTTCCATTTTGGGGAGTTCGGACAATGAGCAGTTCTTC.

This clonotype was found a few times. The chain employs TRBV20-1 and TRBJ2-7; a possible D gene is TRBD1 (7 bases). This CDR3 contains 13 residues. Germline V gene data show CDR1 as DFQATT and CDR2 as SNEGSKA (reference sequence). V was cut by 3 bases and J by 7 bases, with 16 bases left in between. For the CDR3, the DNA is TGCAGTGCTAGTAGACAGGGAGGTGTTGAGCAGTACTTC. It encodes CSASRQGGVEQYF.

This clonotype was counted only a few times. The V call is TRBV12-3 or TRBV12-4, the J call TRBJ1-5; 8 nucleotides line up with TRBD1. CDR3 size: 14 residues. Germline trimming cut 5 bases from V and 7 bases from J; bases unmatched to any gene: 7. The CDR3, as DNA: TGTGCCAGCAGTCCAGGGGGCCTCAGCCAGCCCCAGCATTTT. Translating it yields CASSPGGLSQPQHF.

V is TRBV29-1 and J is TRBJ2-1; no definite D call. CDR3 length: 14 amino acids. The V end lost 4 bases, the J end lost 2 bases, and 12 bases lay between the germline ends. From germline, CDR1 is SQVTM and CDR2 ANQGSEA. The CDR3 DNA reads as TGCAGCGTTGTGGTAGGGCCAGCCTACAATGAGCAGTTCTTC. It encodes CSVVVGPAYNEQFF.

This rearrangement joins TRBV11-3 to TRBJ2-1; the D call may be TRBD1 or TRBD2 (6 bases each). The CDR3 extends over 17 amino acids. Between the trimmed V and J ends, which lost 1 base and 8 bases, there was a span of 21 bases. Germline assignment: CDR1 SGHNT and CDR2 YENEEA. The CDR3 sequence: CASSLARGGGPGDEQFF. The CDR3 coding sequence is TGTGCCAGCAGCTTAGCCCGAGGAGGGGGGCCGGGCGATGAGCAGTTCTTC.

A few counts support this clonotype. The V call is TRBV28, the J call TRBJ2-3; 12 positions agree with TRBD2. V trimming: 1 base; J trimming: 2 bases; junction bases outside the gene matches: 7. Germline CDR1 MDHEN, CDR2 SYDVKM. CDR3 size: 18 residues. DNA of the CDR3: TGTGCCAGCAGTTTATTGGTCGCTAGCGGGAGGGCCACAGATACGCAGTATTTT. Translation: CASSLLVASGRATDTQYF.

The table lists this clonotype with a few counts. The rearrangement uses TRBV11-2 and TRBJ2-5; 9 bases are shared with TRBD2. This CDR3 contains 18 residues. Trimming took 3 bases from V and 5 from J; bases not matched to a gene: 16. Germline V gene sequence: CDR1 SGHAT, CDR2 FQNNGV. CDR3 DNA sequence: TGTGCCAGCAGCTTCTCCGCGAGAGAGCGGGGGGCAAACGAGACCCAGTACTTC. Protein: CASSFSARERGANETQYF.

This clonotype was found a few times. The chain joins TRBV4-1 to TRBJ2-1; 13 positions match TRBD2. The junction had 16 bases not matched to a gene; V was cut back by 1 base and J by 10 bases. Germline V gives CDR1 MGHRA, CDR2 YSYEKL. The CDR3 length is 19 residues. The CDR3: CASSQGGTLGLAGLGEQFF. The CDR3, as DNA: TGCGCCAGCAGCCAAGGAGGGACATTGGGACTAGCGGGATTAGGCGAGCAGTTCTTC.

The chain is built from TRBV9 and TRBJ1-1; no firm D call. CDR3 length: 13 residues. V lost 0 bases, J lost 5 bases, and 8 bases lay in between. Germline lookup yields CDR1 SGDLS and CDR2 YYNGEE. CDR3 sequence reads: CASSVEAVTEAFF. The CDR3 coding sequence is TGTGCCAGCAGCGTAGAGGCAGTTACTGAAGCTTTCTTT.

This clonotype was detected many times. The rearrangement joins TRBV4-1 to TRBJ1-5, with 7 bases aligning to TRBD1. This CDR3 is 17 amino acids long. V lost 1 base to trimming and J lost 4 bases; unmatched junction nucleotides: 10. Germline CDR1 is MGHRA and CDR2 is YSYEKL. The CDR3 here is CASSQGGKGQRNQPQHF. CDR3 sequence (DNA): TGCGCCAGCAGCCAAGGGGGGAAGGGACAGAGAAATCAGCCCCAGCATTTT.